This T cell receptor (beta chain) came from a study of shared clonotypes between healthy human individuals. Germline CDR1 reads MGHDK; CDR2 reads SYGVNS. V was clipped by 8 bases and J by 3 bases, with 10 bases between them. The CDR3 contains 12 residues. Deep-level running was used for the assay. Only in-frame clones appear in the TCRdb table, and some are missing; sequencing was by immunoSEQ multiplex PCR. The sample consists of 700,000 to 950,000 clones, around 96% of them appearing once. Whole-study results and caveats: Investigators expected sequencing depth to affect clonotype sharing among donors. Tissues were not sampled, only blood, and their repertoires likely differ.

This clone occurred once. The antigen is unknown. Naive-designated CD8 cells lacked CD45RO, were positively enriched for CCR7, and omitted terminally differentiated effector memory CD45RA+ cells. The V call is TRBV25-1, the J call TRBJ1-2; possibly TRBD1 for D (5 bases). Sequenced: naive CD8+ T cells sorted from blood. The sequence came from a man younger than 40 in good health. The CDR3 protein is CASGDGDYGYTF. In nucleotides, the CDR3 is TGTGCCAGCGGGGACGGTGACTATGGCTACACCTTC.